The 14 T cell receptor beta chains below all came from one sample that was sequenced in a study of T cell changes during pregnancy in multiple sclerosis. Here immunoSEQ multiplex PCR was the method, and the copy in TCRdb shows in-frame clones only, minus some. There are tens of thousands of clones in the sample; approximately 91% occur only once, and roughly 0.47% lies in the top ten. The material was CD4+ T cells from peripheral blood mononuclear cells, obtained in the third trimester of pregnancy. The receptors shown here come from a female donor with multiple sclerosis, enrolled in a pregnancy study.

The chain couples TRBV11-2 to TRBJ1-6, with TRBD1 identical over 8 bases. V trimming: 0 bases; J trimming: 7 bases; junction bases outside the gene matches: 2. This CDR3 region has 15 residues. Germline V lookup: CDR1 SGHAT, CDR2 FQNNGV. The CDR3: CASSLDRGRNSPLHF. CDR3 in DNA: TGTGCCAGCAGCTTAGACAGGGGGCGGAATTCACCCCTCCACTTT.

The chain carries TRBV30 and TRBJ1-2, with D possibly being TRBD1 (5 bases). This CDR3 region has 13 residues. In germline, CDR1 is GTSNPN, CDR2 SVGIG (reference sequence). V was trimmed by 0 bases and J by 3 bases, leaving 8 bases between them. The CDR3 nucleotides are TGTGCCTGGAGTGTTGGGGCAGACTATGGCTACACCTTC. Translating it yields CAWSVGADYGYTF.

V is TRBV5-8 and J is TRBJ2-7; TRBD2 might be the D (6 bases). Looked up from germline, CDR1 is SGHTS and CDR2 is YDEGEE. V lost 3 bases and J lost 4, with 14 bases in between. There are 14 residues in the CDR3. The CDR3 sequence: CASSSGSPRYEQYF. The CDR3 DNA reads TGTGCCAGCAGCTCCGGGAGCCCCCGGTACGAGCAGTACTTC.

This CDR3 is CASSEVGGSGGELFF. CDR3 coding DNA: TGTGCCAGCAGTGAAGTGGGGGGGTCTGGCGGGGAGCTGTTTTTT. V is TRBV2 and J is TRBJ2-2; 7 nucleotides line up with TRBD2. V lost 1 base and J lost 7; bases outside the gene matches: 6. The CDR3 is made up of 15 amino acids. The germline gives CDR1 SNHLY, CDR2 FYNNEI.

The V and J genes are TRBV5-4 and TRBJ1-1; 7 bases line up with TRBD1. The CDR3 is made up of 14 amino acids. V gave up 6 bases and J gave up 0 bases; unmatched junction bases: 5. The germline CDR1 and CDR2 sequences are SGHNT and YYREEE (reference sequence). As DNA, the CDR3 is TGTGCCAGCAACGAGGGACAGTTGAACACTGAAGCTTTCTTT. Encoded protein: CASNEGQLNTEAFF. Together with reference TRBV5-4 and TRBJ1-1, the CDR3 gives the full variable domain: ETGVTQSPTHLIKTRGQQVTLRCSSQSGHNTVSWYQQALGQGPQFIFQYYREEENGRGNFPPRFSGLQFPNYSSELNVNALELDDSALYLCASNEGQLNTEAFFGQGTRLTVV.

V gene TRBV7-3 combines with J gene TRBJ2-1; possibly TRBD2 for D (7 bases). Germline lookup yields CDR1 SGHTA and CDR2 FQGTGA. Between the trimmed V and J ends, which lost 5 bases and 3 bases, there was a span of 20 bases. This CDR3 comprises 17 residues. The CDR3 sequence: CASSLSGERGYYNEQFF. The CDR3 nucleotides read TGTGCCAGCAGCCTATCAGGGGAGCGGGGATACTACAATGAGCAGTTCTTC.

This clone was counted only a few times. The chain combines TRBV12-5 with TRBJ1-6; TRBD1 matches at 7 bases. Germline V gives CDR1 LGHNT, CDR2 FRNRAP. The CDR3 spans 20 residues. The V segment lost 1 base and the J segment 7 bases; nucleotides outside the gene matches: 19. CDR3 amino acids: CASGLAGKIGTADQNSPLHF. The CDR3 DNA follows: TGTGCTAGTGGTTTGGCCGGGAAGATAGGGACAGCCGACCAGAATTCACCCCTCCACTTT.

This clone was observed a single time. The chain joins TRBV13 to TRBJ2-4; 7 bases match TRBD2. Trimming took 4 bases from V and 5 from J; bases not matched to a gene: 5. The V gene's germline CDR1 is PRHDT and CDR2 FYEKMQ (reference sequence). This CDR3 is built from 14 residues. The CDR3 region has the DNA TGTGCCAGCAGCTCTCGGGACTACCAAAACATTCAGTACTTC. Encoded protein: CASSSRDYQNIQYF. The whole variable domain, remainder taken from reference TRBV13 and TRBJ2-4, is AAGVIQSPRHLIKEKRETATLKCYPIPRHDTVYWYQQGPGQDPQFLISFYEKMQSDKGSIPDRFSAQQFSDYHSELNMSSLELGDSALYFCASSSRDYQNIQYFGAGTRLSVL.

This clone was seen just once. The chain uses TRBV6-1 and TRBJ2-1; tentative D call: TRBD2 (5 bases). The germline V gene encodes CDR1 MNHNS and CDR2 SASEGT. CDR3 size: 14 residues. Deletions cut 1 base from V and 9 bases from J, with 13 bases between. The CDR3 reads CASSEEARGGEQFF. CDR3 nucleotide sequence: TGTGCCAGCAGTGAAGAGGCCCGGGGTGGTGAGCAGTTCTTC.

The J gene is TRBJ2-2, the V gene TRBV29-1; D perhaps matches TRBD2 (6 bases). From germline, CDR1 is SQVTM and CDR2 ANQGSEA. The CDR3 spans 13 residues. Trimming removed 6 bases at V and 3 bases at J, with 11 bases between. The CDR3 DNA is TGCAGCGTACTGGGGGAGGACACCGGGGAGCTGTTTTTT. This sequence encodes CSVLGEDTGELFF.

The chain joins TRBV7-2 to TRBJ1-2; no reliable D call. This CDR3 is 14 amino acids long. CDR1 SGHTA and CDR2 FQGNSA come from the germline V gene. The V and J ends lost 2 bases and 4 bases respectively, with 11 bases between them. The CDR3 DNA follows: TGTGCCAGCAGCTTATTTTCACAGCCCTATGGCTACACCTTC. This translates into CASSLFSQPYGYTF.

For the CDR3, the DNA is TGTGCCAGCAGTGATATCCAGGGGGCGGTTGGCTACACCTTC. It is translated as CASSDIQGAVGYTF. The chain has TRBV6-1 and TRBJ1-2; TRBD1 matches 8 bases. Germline V gene data show CDR1 as MNHNS and CDR2 as SASEGT. This CDR3 contains 14 residues. Trimming removed 3 bases from V and 7 bases from J; junction bases left unmatched: 7.

The CDR3 sequence is CASSAGQGNSPLHF. Written as DNA, the CDR3 is TGTGCCAGTAGTGCGGGACAGGGAAATTCACCCCTCCACTTT. This rearrangement joins TRBV19 to TRBJ1-6; 9 nucleotides agree with TRBD1. The germline V gene encodes CDR1 LNHDA and CDR2 SQIVND (reference sequence). The CDR3 sequence is 14 residues long. The ends lost 5 bases at V and 7 bases at J; junction bases unmatched: 3. Filled out from reference TRBV19 and TRBJ1-6, the complete variable domain reads DGGITQSPKYLFRKEGQNVTLSCEQNLNHDAMYWYRQDPGQGLRLIYYSQIVNDFQKGDIAEGYSVSREKKESFPLTVTSAQKNPTAFYLCASSAGQGNSPLHFGNGTRLTVT.

The chain couples TRBV5-4 to TRBJ1-6, with D hard to call. The V and J ends lost 1 base and 8 bases respectively, with 10 bases between them. The germline V gene encodes CDR1 SGHNT and CDR2 YYREEE (reference sequence). The CDR3 runs 14 residues. The CDR3, as DNA: TGTGCCAGCAGCTTGCTGGGAGAGGATTCACCCCTCCACTTT. Amino acids: CASSLLGEDSPLHF.